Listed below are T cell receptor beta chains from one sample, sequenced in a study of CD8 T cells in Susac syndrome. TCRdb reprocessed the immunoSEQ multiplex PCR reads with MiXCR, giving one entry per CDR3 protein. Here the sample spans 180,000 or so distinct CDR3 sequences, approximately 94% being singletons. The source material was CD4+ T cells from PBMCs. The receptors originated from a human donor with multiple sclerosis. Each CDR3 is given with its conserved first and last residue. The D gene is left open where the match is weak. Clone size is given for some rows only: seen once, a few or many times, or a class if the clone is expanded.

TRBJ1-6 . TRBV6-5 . CASSEQGYSPLHF TGTGCCAGCAGCGAGCAGGGTTATTCACCCCTCCACTTT
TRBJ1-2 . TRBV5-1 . CASSLGLLYGYTF TGCGCCAGCAGCTTGGGGCTACTCTATGGCTACACCTTC
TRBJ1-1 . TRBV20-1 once CSASRGFMNTEAFF TGCAGTGCTAGTAGGGGATTCATGAACACTGAAGCTTTCTTT
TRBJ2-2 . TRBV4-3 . CASSQGATPGGELFF TGCGCCAGCAGCCAAGGGGCAACACCAGGCGGGGAGCTGTTTTTT
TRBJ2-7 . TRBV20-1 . CSASRVTYEQYF TGCAGTGCTAGTCGGGTAACCTACGAGCAGTACTTC
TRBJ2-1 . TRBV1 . CTSSLRGASSYNEQFF TGCACCAGCAGCCTGCGGGGGGCGAGCTCCTACAATGAGCAGTTCTTC
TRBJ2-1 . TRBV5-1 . CASSRTEGYNEQFF TGCGCCAGCAGCCGGACAGAAGGCTACAATGAGCAGTTCTTC
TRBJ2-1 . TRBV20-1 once CSASRGDNEQFF TGCAGTGCTAGTAGGGGAGACAATGAGCAGTTCTTC
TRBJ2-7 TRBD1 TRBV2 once CASNRDREFYEQYF TGTGCCAGCAACCGGGACAGGGAATTCTACGAGCAGTACTTC
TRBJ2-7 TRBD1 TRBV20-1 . CSATDRVPYEQYF TGCAGTGCTACCGACAGGGTACCCTACGAGCAGTACTTC
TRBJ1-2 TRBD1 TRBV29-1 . CSVRTGGEGYTF TGCAGCGTTCGGACAGGGGGTGAAGGCTACACCTTC
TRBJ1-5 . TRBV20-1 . CSAQGPGGNQPQHF TGCAGTGCTCAGGGACCGGGTGGGAATCAGCCCCAGCATTTT
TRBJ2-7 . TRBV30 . CAWSAGGYEQYF TGTGCCTGGAGTGCCGGAGGTTACGAGCAGTACTTC
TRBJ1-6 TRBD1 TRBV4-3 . CASSQGDRVSPLHF TGCGCCAGCAGCCAGGGAGACAGGGTGTCACCCCTCCACTTT
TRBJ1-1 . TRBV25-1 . CASRALLNTEAFF TGTGCCAGCAGAGCCCTTTTGAACACTGAAGCTTTCTTT
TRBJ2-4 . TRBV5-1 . CASSLDPGTIQYF TGCGCCAGCAGCTTGGATCCGGGGACCATTCAGTACTTC